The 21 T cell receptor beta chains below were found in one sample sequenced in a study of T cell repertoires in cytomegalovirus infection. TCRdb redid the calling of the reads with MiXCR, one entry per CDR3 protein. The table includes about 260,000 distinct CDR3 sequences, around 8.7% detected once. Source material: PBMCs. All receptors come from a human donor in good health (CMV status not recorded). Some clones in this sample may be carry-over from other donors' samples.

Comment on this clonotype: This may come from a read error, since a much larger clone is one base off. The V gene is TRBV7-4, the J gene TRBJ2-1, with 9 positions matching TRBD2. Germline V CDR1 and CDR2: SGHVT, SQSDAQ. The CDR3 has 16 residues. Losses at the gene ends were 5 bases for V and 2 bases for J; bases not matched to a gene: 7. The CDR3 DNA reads TGTGCCAGCAGCCTAGGAGGCGGGAGGGCCTACAATGAGCAGTTCTTC. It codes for CASSLGGGRAYNEQFF.

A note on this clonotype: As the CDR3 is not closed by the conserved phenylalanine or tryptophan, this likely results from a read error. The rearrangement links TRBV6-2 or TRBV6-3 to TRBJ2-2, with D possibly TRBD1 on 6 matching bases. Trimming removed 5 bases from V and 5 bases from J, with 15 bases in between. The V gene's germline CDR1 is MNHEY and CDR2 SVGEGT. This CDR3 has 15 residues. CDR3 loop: CASSPTPTGTGELFL. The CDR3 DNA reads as TGTGCCAGCAGTCCCACTCCTACAGGGACCGGGGAGCTGTTTTTA.

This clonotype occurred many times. Written as DNA, the CDR3 is TGTGCCAGCAGGGCCGGGACCTCCGAAATCAGTGAGCAGTTCTTC. Its protein is CASRAGTSEISEQFF. The chain joins TRBV7-9 to TRBJ2-1; possibly TRBD1 or TRBD2 for D (5 bases each). V gave up 6 bases and J gave up 9 bases, with 21 bases separating them. The CDR3 is 15 residues long. Looked up from germline, CDR1 is SEHNR and CDR2 is FQNEAQ (reference sequence).

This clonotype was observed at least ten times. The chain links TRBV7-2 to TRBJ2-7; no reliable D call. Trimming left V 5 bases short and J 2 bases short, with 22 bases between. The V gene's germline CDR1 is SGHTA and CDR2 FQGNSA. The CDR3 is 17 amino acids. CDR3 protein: CASSLTSSAGHPYEQYF. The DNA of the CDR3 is TGTGCCAGCAGCCTTACATCCTCGGCCGGGCATCCCTACGAGCAGTACTTC.

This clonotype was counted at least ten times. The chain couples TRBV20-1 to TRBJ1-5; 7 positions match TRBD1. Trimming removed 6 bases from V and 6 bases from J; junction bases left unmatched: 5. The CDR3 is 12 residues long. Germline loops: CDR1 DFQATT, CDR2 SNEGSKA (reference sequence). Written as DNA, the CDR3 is TGCAGTGCCACGACAGGGAGTCAGCCCCAGCATTTT. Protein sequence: CSATTGSQPQHF.

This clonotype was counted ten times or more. CDR3 sequence (DNA): TGTGCCAGCAGCTTAGACGGGACCCGGGGAGAAAAACTGTTTTTT. Its protein product is CASSLDGTRGEKLFF. This sequence joins TRBV7-2 and TRBJ1-4, with D maybe TRBD1 (5 bases). This CDR3 contains 15 residues. CDR1 SGHTA and CDR2 FQGNSA come from the germline V gene. Trimming removed 1 base at V and 8 bases at J, with 14 bases between.

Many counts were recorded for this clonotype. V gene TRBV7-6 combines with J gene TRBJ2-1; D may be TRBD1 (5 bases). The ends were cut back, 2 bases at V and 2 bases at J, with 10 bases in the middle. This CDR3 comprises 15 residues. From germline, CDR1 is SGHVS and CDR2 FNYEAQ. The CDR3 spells CASSLRQTTYNEQFF. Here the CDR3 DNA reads TGTGCCAGCAGCTTAAGACAGACAACCTACAATGAGCAGTTCTTC.

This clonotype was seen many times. CDR3 in amino acids: CASSTGTHSTDTQYF. DNA for the CDR3: TGTGCCAGCAGTACCGGGACACATAGCACAGATACGCAGTATTTT. The chain carries TRBV12-3 or TRBV12-4 and TRBJ2-3, with a possible D match to TRBD1 (6 bases). This CDR3 comprises 15 residues. With 5 bases removed from V and 0 bases from J, the gap between germline ends came to 12 bases.

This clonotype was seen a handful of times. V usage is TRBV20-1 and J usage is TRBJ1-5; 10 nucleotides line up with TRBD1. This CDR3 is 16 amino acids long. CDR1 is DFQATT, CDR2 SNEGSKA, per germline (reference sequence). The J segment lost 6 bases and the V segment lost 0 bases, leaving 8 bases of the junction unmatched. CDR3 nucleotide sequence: TGCAGTGCTAGAGATCGGGACAGGGGCTCGATTCAGCCCCAGCATTTT. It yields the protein CSARDRDRGSIQPQHF.

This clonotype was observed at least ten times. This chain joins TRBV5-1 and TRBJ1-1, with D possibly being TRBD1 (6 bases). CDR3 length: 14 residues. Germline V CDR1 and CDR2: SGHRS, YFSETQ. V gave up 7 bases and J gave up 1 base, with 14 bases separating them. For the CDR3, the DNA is TGCGCCAGCCAACGACTGACAGGGAACACTGAAGCTTTCTTT. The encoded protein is CASQRLTGNTEAFF.

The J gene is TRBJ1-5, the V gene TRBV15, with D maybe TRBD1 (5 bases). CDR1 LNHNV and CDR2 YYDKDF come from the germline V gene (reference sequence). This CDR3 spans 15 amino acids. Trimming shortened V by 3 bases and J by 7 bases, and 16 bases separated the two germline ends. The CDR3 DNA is TGTGCCACCAGCAGTGTGGGACTCCGCGGGCAGCCCCAGCATTTT. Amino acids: CATSSVGLRGQPQHF.

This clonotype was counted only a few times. For the CDR3, the DNA is TGTGCCACCACAGGGTACCAAGAGACCCAGTACTTC. Its protein product is CATTGYQETQYF. The chain combines TRBV2 with TRBJ2-5, with D possibly matching TRBD1 (6 bases). V was clipped by 10 bases and J by 0 bases, with 9 bases between them. Germline V CDR1 and CDR2: SNHLY, FYNNEI. The CDR3 spans 12 residues.

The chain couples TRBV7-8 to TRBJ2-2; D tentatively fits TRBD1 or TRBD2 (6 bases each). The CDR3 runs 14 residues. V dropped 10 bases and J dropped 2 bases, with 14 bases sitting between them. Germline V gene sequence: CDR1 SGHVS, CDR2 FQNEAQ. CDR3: CATRGGLNTGELFF. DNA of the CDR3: TGTGCCACTCGAGGGGGACTTAACACCGGGGAGCTGTTTTTT.

This chain's CDR3 is CASRRTGSVTRGYTF. CDR3 nucleotides: TGTGCCAGCAGACGAACAGGGTCGGTCACTAGGGGCTACACCTTC. The V and J genes are TRBV12-3 or TRBV12-4 and TRBJ1-2, with a tentative D call TRBD1 (6 bases). The V end lost 6 bases, the J end lost 8 bases, and 22 bases lay between the germline ends. The CDR3 spans 15 residues.

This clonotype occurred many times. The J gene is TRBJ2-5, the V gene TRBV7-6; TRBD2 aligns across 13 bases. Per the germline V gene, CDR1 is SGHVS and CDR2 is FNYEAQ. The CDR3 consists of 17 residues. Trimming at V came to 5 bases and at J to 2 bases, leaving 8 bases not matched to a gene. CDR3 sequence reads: CASSQRQTSGRQETQYF. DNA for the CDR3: TGTGCCAGCAGCCAACGGCAGACTAGCGGGAGGCAAGAGACCCAGTACTTC.

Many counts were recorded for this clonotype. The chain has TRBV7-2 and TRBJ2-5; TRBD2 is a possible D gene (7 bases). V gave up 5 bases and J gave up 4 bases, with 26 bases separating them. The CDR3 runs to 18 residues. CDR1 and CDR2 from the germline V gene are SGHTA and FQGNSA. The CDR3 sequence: CASSPLDRGALKRETQYF. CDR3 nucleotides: TGTGCCAGCAGCCCCCTCGACCGGGGGGCATTAAAGCGAGAGACCCAGTACTTC.

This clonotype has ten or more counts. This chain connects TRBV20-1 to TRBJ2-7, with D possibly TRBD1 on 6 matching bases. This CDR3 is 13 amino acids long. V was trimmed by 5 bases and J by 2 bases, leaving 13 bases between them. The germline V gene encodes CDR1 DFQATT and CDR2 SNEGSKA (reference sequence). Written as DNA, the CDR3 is TGCAGTGCTGGATTTTCAGGGGCCTACGAGCAGTACTTC. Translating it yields CSAGFSGAYEQYF.

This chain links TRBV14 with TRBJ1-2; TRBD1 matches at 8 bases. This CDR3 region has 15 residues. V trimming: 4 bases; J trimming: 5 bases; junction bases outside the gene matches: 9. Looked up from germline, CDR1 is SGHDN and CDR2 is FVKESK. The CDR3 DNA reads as TGTGCCAGCAGCCCCCGGGACAGGCCTATGTATGGCTACACCTTC. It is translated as CASSPRDRPMYGYTF.

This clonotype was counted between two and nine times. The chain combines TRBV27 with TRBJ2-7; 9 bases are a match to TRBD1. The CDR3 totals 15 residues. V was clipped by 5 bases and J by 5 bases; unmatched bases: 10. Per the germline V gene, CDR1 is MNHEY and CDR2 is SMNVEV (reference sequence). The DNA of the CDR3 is TGTGCCAGCAGTAGACCGGGACAGGGAACACACGAGCAGTACTTC. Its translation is CASSRPGQGTHEQYF.

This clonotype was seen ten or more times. CDR3 residues: CASSTPPDTQYF. The CDR3 DNA follows: TGTGCCAGCAGTACCCCACCAGATACGCAGTATTTT. The genes are TRBV6-6 and TRBJ2-3; unclear D gene. Trimming shortened V by 5 bases and J by 4 bases, and 7 bases separated the two germline ends. Germline values: CDR1 MNHNY, CDR2 SVGAGI (reference sequence). The CDR3 sequence is 12 residues long.

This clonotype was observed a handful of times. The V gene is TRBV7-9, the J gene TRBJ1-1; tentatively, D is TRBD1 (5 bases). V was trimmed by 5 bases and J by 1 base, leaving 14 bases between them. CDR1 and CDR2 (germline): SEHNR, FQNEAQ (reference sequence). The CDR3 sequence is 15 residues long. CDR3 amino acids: CASSPGRVPNTEAFF. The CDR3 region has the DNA TGTGCCAGCAGCCCAGGCAGGGTCCCGAACACTGAAGCTTTCTTT. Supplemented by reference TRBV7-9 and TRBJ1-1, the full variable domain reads DTGVSQNPRHKITKRGQNVTFRCDPISEHNRLYWYRQTLGQGPEFLTYFQNEAQLEKSRLLSDRFSAERPKGSFSTLEIQRTEQGDSAMYLCASSPGRVPNTEAFFGQGTRLTVV.